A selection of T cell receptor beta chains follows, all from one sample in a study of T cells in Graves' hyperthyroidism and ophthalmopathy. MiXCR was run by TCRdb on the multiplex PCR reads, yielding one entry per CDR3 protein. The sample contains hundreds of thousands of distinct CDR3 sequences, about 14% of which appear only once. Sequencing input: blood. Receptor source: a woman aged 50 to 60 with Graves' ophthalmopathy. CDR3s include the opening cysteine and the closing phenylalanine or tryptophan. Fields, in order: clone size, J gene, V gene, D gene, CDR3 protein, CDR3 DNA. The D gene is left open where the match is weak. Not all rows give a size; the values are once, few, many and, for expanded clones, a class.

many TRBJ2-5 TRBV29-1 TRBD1 CSVSSTGTAETQYF TGCAGCGTTTCCTCGACAGGGACGGCGGAGACCCAGTACTTC
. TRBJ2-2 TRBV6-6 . CASSYSETSNTGELFF TGTGCCAGCAGTTACTCGGAGACTAGTAACACCGGGGAGCTGTTTTTT
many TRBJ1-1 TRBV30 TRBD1 CAWYTTGINTEAFF TGTGCCTGGTACACGACAGGGATTAACACTGAAGCTTTCTTT
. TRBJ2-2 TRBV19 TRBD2 CASSSITGTSPGELFF TGTGCCAGTAGTTCTATCACCGGGACTAGCCCCGGGGAGCTGTTTTTT
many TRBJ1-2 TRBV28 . CASSSRLYGYTF TGTGCCAGCAGTTCTCGATTGTATGGCTACACCTTC
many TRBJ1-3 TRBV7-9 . CARIRTDDGNTIYF TGTGCCAGGATAAGGACGGATGATGGAAACACCATATATTTT
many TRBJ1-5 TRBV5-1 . CASSLGQYEPQHF TGCGCCAGCAGCTTGGGACAGTACGAGCCCCAGCATTTT
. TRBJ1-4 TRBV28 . CASSLTGTGREKLFF TGTGCCAGCAGCCTAACCGGGACCGGGCGCGAAAAACTGTTTTTT
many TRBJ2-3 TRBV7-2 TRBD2 CASSKLAGLGTDTQYF TGTGCCAGCAGCAAGCTAGCGGGTTTGGGCACAGATACGCAGTATTTT
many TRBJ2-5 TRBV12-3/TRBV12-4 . CASSPYEAGIGNQYF TGTGCCAGCAGTCCCTACGAGGCGGGAATCGGGAACCAGTACTTC
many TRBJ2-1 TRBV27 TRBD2 CASSLGTSGFNEQFF TGTGCCAGCAGTTTAGGGACTAGCGGATTCAATGAGCAGTTCTTC
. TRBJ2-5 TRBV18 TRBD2 CASSPLTSSGREETQYF TGTGCCAGCTCACCATTAACCTCTAGCGGGAGGGAAGAGACCCAGTACTTC
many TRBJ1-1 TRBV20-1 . CSARLAGQNTEAFF TGCAGTGCTAGACTGGCAGGGCAGAACACTGAAGCTTTCTTT
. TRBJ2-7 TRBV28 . CASSPGSYEQCF TGTGCCAGCAGCCCTGGTTCCTACGAGCAGTGCTTC
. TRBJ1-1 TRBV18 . CASSPFKQGDTEAFF TGTGCCAGCTCACCTTTTAAACAGGGTGACACTGAAGCTTTCTTT
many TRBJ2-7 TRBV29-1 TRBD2 CSVERKAGLHSYEQYF TGCAGCGTTGAACGGAAAGCGGGACTTCACTCCTACGAGCAGTACTTC
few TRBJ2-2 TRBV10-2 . CASSELQNTGELFF TGCGCCAGCAGTGAGTTACAAAACACCGGGGAGCTGTTTTTT
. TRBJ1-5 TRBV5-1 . CASSLGVSSNQPQHF TGCGCCAGCAGCTTGGGTGTTTCTAGCAATCAGCCCCAGCATTTT
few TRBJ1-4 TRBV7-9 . CASSTILKGQKNEKLFF TGTGCCAGCAGCACAATCTTGAAGGGGCAGAAGAATGAAAAACTGTTTTTT
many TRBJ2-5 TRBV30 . CAWRSGVQETQYF TGTGCCTGGAGAAGTGGGGTACAAGAGACCCAGTACTTC
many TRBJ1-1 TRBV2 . CASLFQRRAFF TGTGCCAGCTTATTTCAACGCCGGGCTTTCTTT
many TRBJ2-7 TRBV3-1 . CASSQGLGSYEQYF TGTGCCAGCAGCCAAGGGCTAGGGAGTTACGAGCAGTACTTC
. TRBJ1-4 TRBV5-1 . CASSLSGREKLFF TGCGCCAGCAGCTTGAGTGGGAGGGAAAAACTGTTTTTT
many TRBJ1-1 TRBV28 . CASPDPRDRGGNTEAFF TGTGCCAGTCCAGACCCTAGGGATCGGGGGGGGAACACTGAAGCTTTCTTT
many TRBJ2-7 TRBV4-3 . CASSQDSWGYEQYF TGCGCCAGCAGCCAAGATTCCTGGGGCTACGAGCAGTACTTC
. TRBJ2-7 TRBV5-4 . CASSLTLTASYEQYF TGTGCCAGCAGCTTGACGCTTACAGCCTCCTACGAGCAGTACTTC
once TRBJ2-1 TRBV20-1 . CSARGYASGSYNEQFF TGCAGTGCTAGAGGCTACGCGTCGGGCTCCTACAATGAGCAGTTCTTC
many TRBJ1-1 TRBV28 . CASSLGGGLPSEAFF TGTGCCAGCAGTTTAGGGGGCGGCCTACCTAGTGAAGCTTTCTTT
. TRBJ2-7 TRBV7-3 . CASSPGSGISYEQYF TGTGCCAGCAGCCCCGGGAGCGGAATCTCCTACGAGCAGTACTTC
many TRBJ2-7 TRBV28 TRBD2 CASSLTNKGAGGYEQYF TGTGCCAGCAGTTTAACCAATAAGGGAGCGGGAGGTTACGAGCAGTACTTC
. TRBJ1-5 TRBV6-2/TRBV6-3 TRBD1 CASSPTGESQPQHF TGTGCCAGCAGTCCGACAGGGGAAAGTCAGCCCCAGCATTTT
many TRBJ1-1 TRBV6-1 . CASSSDDSRNTEAFF TGTGCCAGCAGTTCGGACGACAGCCGGAACACTGAAGCTTTCTTT
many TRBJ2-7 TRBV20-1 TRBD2 CSWTGTSGYEQYF TGCAGTTGGACGGGGACTAGCGGATACGAGCAGTACTTC